A selection of T cell receptor beta chains follows, all from one sample in a study of blood T cell repertoires in COVID-19. Here immunoSEQ multiplex PCR was the method, and the copy in TCRdb shows in-frame clones only, minus some. Among approximately 74,000 clones, about 89% were seen once, and the ten largest hold 1.5% to 2%. The sequenced sample consisted of peripheral blood. These receptors were collected from a woman in her fifties or sixties with acute or convalescent COVID-19. Both conserved end residues are part of each CDR3. D genes are given only for firm matches. Size tells how often a clone was seen (once, few, many) or the class of an expanded clone, and some rows leave it out.

J gene: TRBJ1-5; clone size: -; D gene: -; V gene: TRBV7-2; CDR3 protein: CASSLVGRDQPQHF; CDR3 DNA: TGTGCCAGCAGCTTAGTCGGCAGGGATCAGCCCCAGCATTTT
J gene: TRBJ1-2; clone size: -; D gene: TRBD1; V gene: TRBV6-5; CDR3 protein: CASSYGGTDYGYTF; CDR3 DNA: TGTGCCAGCAGTTACGGAGGGACAGACTATGGCTACACCTTC
J gene: TRBJ1-5; clone size: few; D gene: TRBD1; V gene: TRBV6-2/TRBV6-3; CDR3 protein: CASSLVGTGHQPQHF; CDR3 DNA: TGTGCCAGCAGTTTAGTCGGGACAGGTCATCAGCCCCAGCATTTT
J gene: TRBJ1-2; clone size: -; D gene: TRBD1; V gene: TRBV28; CDR3 protein: CASSPGGLSLETF; CDR3 DNA: TGTGCCAGCAGCCCAGGGGGTCTTTCTTTGGAAACCTTC
J gene: TRBJ1-2; clone size: -; D gene: -; V gene: TRBV28; CDR3 protein: CASTPSQTYYGYTF; CDR3 DNA: TGTGCCAGCACCCCCAGCCAGACTTACTATGGCTACACCTTC
J gene: TRBJ2-3; clone size: -; D gene: TRBD2; V gene: TRBV9; CDR3 protein: CASSVVRGGIGDTQYF; CDR3 DNA: TGTGCCAGCAGCGTAGTGCGGGGGGGCATAGGAGATACGCAGTATTTT
J gene: TRBJ2-1; clone size: -; D gene: -; V gene: TRBV11-1; CDR3 protein: CASSLNPNRNEQFF; CDR3 DNA: TGTGCCAGCAGCCTCAACCCAAACCGGAATGAGCAGTTCTTC
J gene: TRBJ1-1; clone size: -; D gene: -; V gene: TRBV18; CDR3 protein: CASSPREKNTEAFF; CDR3 DNA: TGTGCCAGCTCACCAAGAGAGAAGAACACTGAAGCTTTCTTT
J gene: TRBJ2-3; clone size: -; D gene: TRBD2; V gene: TRBV9; CDR3 protein: CASSGGLAGGADTQYF; CDR3 DNA: TGTGCCAGCAGCGGGGGACTAGCGGGAGGGGCTGATACGCAGTATTTT
J gene: TRBJ1-2; clone size: few; D gene: -; V gene: TRBV24-1; CDR3 protein: CATSSNYGYTF; CDR3 DNA: TGTGCCACCAGTTCAAACTATGGCTACACCTTC
J gene: TRBJ1-1; clone size: -; D gene: -; V gene: TRBV14; CDR3 protein: CASSQVSGNTEAFF; CDR3 DNA: TGTGCCAGCAGCCAAGTGTCCGGGAACACTGAAGCTTTCTTT
J gene: TRBJ2-1; clone size: -; D gene: -; V gene: TRBV19; CDR3 protein: CASSIVPGAISYNEQFF; CDR3 DNA: TGTGCCAGTAGTATAGTCCCAGGGGCCATCTCCTACAATGAGCAGTTCTTC
J gene: TRBJ1-2; clone size: -; D gene: -; V gene: TRBV6-5; CDR3 protein: CASSYSGGLYGYTF; CDR3 DNA: TGTGCCAGCAGTTACTCAGGAGGGCTATATGGCTACACCTTC
J gene: TRBJ2-5; clone size: -; D gene: TRBD2; V gene: TRBV27; CDR3 protein: CASSRTSGGQETQYF; CDR3 DNA: TGTGCCAGCAGTCGGACTAGCGGGGGACAAGAGACCCAGTACTTC
J gene: TRBJ2-2; clone size: once; D gene: TRBD1; V gene: TRBV19; CDR3 protein: CASSTRDSLNTGELFF; CDR3 DNA: TGTGCCAGTAGTACCAGGGACAGCCTAAACACCGGGGAGCTGTTTTTT
J gene: TRBJ1-5; clone size: -; D gene: TRBD1; V gene: TRBV19; CDR3 protein: CASSMEGQVSNQPQHF; CDR3 DNA: TGTGCCAGTAGTATGGAGGGACAGGTTTCAAATCAGCCCCAGCATTTT
J gene: TRBJ2-1; clone size: -; D gene: -; V gene: TRBV6-5; CDR3 protein: CASSYRRPGNNEQFF; CDR3 DNA: TGTGCCAGCAGTTACAGACGCCCAGGGAACAATGAGCAGTTCTTC
J gene: TRBJ1-2; clone size: -; D gene: -; V gene: TRBV5-1; CDR3 protein: CASSLAIGGYGYTF; CDR3 DNA: TGCGCCAGCAGCTTGGCGATAGGGGGCTATGGCTACACCTTC
J gene: TRBJ2-2; clone size: -; D gene: TRBD1; V gene: TRBV7-9; CDR3 protein: CASSFPGTGTGELFF; CDR3 DNA: TGTGCCAGCAGCTTCCCCGGGACAGGGACCGGGGAGCTGTTTTTT
J gene: TRBJ1-2; clone size: once; D gene: -; V gene: TRBV5-1; CDR3 protein: CASRDSYGYTF; CDR3 DNA: TGCGCCAGCAGGGACAGCTATGGCTACACCTTC
J gene: TRBJ2-1; clone size: once; D gene: TRBD1; V gene: TRBV15; CDR3 protein: CATSRDRDSTYNEQFF; CDR3 DNA: TGTGCCACCAGCAGAGACCGGGACAGTACCTACAATGAGCAGTTCTTC
J gene: TRBJ2-2; clone size: -; D gene: -; V gene: TRBV7-9; CDR3 protein: CASSLGGFMAGELFF; CDR3 DNA: TGTGCCAGCAGCTTAGGGGGCTTCATGGCCGGGGAGCTGTTTTTT
J gene: TRBJ2-7; clone size: -; D gene: -; V gene: TRBV18; CDR3 protein: CASSPQASPYEQYF; CDR3 DNA: TGTGCCAGCTCACCTCAGGCGTCACCCTACGAGCAGTACTTC
J gene: TRBJ2-7; clone size: -; D gene: TRBD1; V gene: TRBV4-1; CDR3 protein: CASSQDPGQGILIGEQYF; CDR3 DNA: TGCGCCAGCAGCCAAGATCCCGGACAGGGGATTCTTATAGGCGAGCAGTACTTC
J gene: TRBJ2-7; clone size: -; D gene: TRBD1; V gene: TRBV27; CDR3 protein: CASSYIPGQGAYEQYF; CDR3 DNA: TGTGCCAGCAGTTATATCCCGGGACAGGGGGCCTACGAGCAGTACTTC
J gene: TRBJ1-5; clone size: -; D gene: -; V gene: TRBV25-1; CDR3 protein: CASGFHRESNQPQHF; CDR3 DNA: TGTGCCAGCGGGTTTCACAGGGAGTCCAATCAGCCCCAGCATTTT
J gene: TRBJ2-1; clone size: -; D gene: -; V gene: TRBV6-6; CDR3 protein: CASSRNYDNEQFF; CDR3 DNA: TGTGCCAGCAGCCGTAACTACGACAATGAGCAGTTCTTC
J gene: TRBJ2-5; clone size: -; D gene: -; V gene: TRBV7-2; CDR3 protein: CASSLGGQPQETQYF; CDR3 DNA: TGTGCCAGCAGCCTCGGGGGACAGCCCCAAGAGACCCAGTACTTC
J gene: TRBJ1-1; clone size: -; D gene: TRBD1; V gene: TRBV19; CDR3 protein: CASSPQTGRGTEAFF; CDR3 DNA: TGTGCCAGTAGTCCCCAGACAGGGCGGGGCACTGAAGCTTTCTTT
J gene: TRBJ2-3; clone size: -; D gene: TRBD1; V gene: TRBV7-3; CDR3 protein: CASSTGGGTDTQYF; CDR3 DNA: TGTGCCAGCAGCACAGGGGGCGGCACAGATACGCAGTATTTT
J gene: TRBJ1-1; clone size: once; D gene: -; V gene: TRBV21-1; CDR3 protein: CASSEQGQAAFF; CDR3 DNA: TGTGCCAGCAGCGAACAGGGGCAGGCGGCTTTCTTT
J gene: TRBJ2-6; clone size: -; D gene: -; V gene: TRBV30; CDR3 protein: CAWRYAGANVLTF; CDR3 DNA: TGTGCCTGGAGATATGCTGGGGCCAACGTCCTGACTTTC
J gene: TRBJ2-7; clone size: -; D gene: TRBD1; V gene: TRBV7-2; CDR3 protein: CASSLGGGTGDTYEQYF; CDR3 DNA: TGTGCCAGCAGCTTAGGGGGCGGGACAGGGGATACCTACGAGCAGTACTTC
J gene: TRBJ2-7; clone size: once; D gene: TRBD1; V gene: TRBV7-2; CDR3 protein: CASSSTGTGPYEQYF; CDR3 DNA: TGTGCCAGCAGCTCCACCGGGACAGGACCCTACGAGCAGTACTTC
J gene: TRBJ2-5; clone size: -; D gene: -; V gene: TRBV12-3/TRBV12-4; CDR3 protein: CASSLLTQETQYF; CDR3 DNA: TGTGCCAGCAGTTTACTTACTCAAGAGACCCAGTACTTC
J gene: TRBJ1-2; clone size: -; D gene: TRBD1; V gene: TRBV2; CDR3 protein: CASNSLDRGSGYTF; CDR3 DNA: TGTGCCAGCAATTCCCTTGACAGGGGCAGCGGCTACACCTTC
J gene: TRBJ2-3; clone size: -; D gene: TRBD1; V gene: TRBV19; CDR3 protein: CASSITFRGQGGADTQYF; CDR3 DNA: TGTGCCAGTAGTATTACGTTTCGAGGACAGGGTGGTGCAGATACGCAGTATTTT
J gene: TRBJ2-7; clone size: -; D gene: TRBD2; V gene: TRBV7-2; CDR3 protein: CASSLSASGLSEQYF; CDR3 DNA: TGTGCCAGCAGCTTATCGGCTAGCGGGTTGAGCGAGCAGTACTTC
J gene: TRBJ2-3; clone size: -; D gene: TRBD2; V gene: TRBV27; CDR3 protein: CASSPRSGVTDTQYF; CDR3 DNA: TGTGCCAGCAGTCCCCGTAGCGGGGTGACAGATACGCAGTATTTT
J gene: TRBJ2-1; clone size: -; D gene: TRBD2; V gene: TRBV5-4; CDR3 protein: CASSLASGGPPGSNEQFF; CDR3 DNA: TGTGCCAGCAGCTTGGCTAGCGGGGGGCCTCCGGGGTCCAATGAGCAGTTCTTC
J gene: TRBJ2-1; clone size: -; D gene: TRBD2; V gene: TRBV10-3; CDR3 protein: CAIRTSGGLSSYNEQFF; CDR3 DNA: TGTGCCATCAGGACTAGCGGGGGGCTAAGCTCCTACAATGAGCAGTTCTTC
J gene: TRBJ2-3; clone size: -; D gene: TRBD1; V gene: TRBV7-2; CDR3 protein: CASSLFRGQSTDTQYF; CDR3 DNA: TGTGCCAGCAGCTTGTTCAGGGGGCAAAGCACAGATACGCAGTATTTT
J gene: TRBJ2-1; clone size: -; D gene: -; V gene: TRBV11-3; CDR3 protein: CASSLGTGEREQFF; CDR3 DNA: TGTGCCAGCAGCTTAGGTACTGGGGAGAGGGAGCAGTTCTTC
J gene: TRBJ2-1; clone size: -; D gene: -; V gene: TRBV6-1; CDR3 protein: CASSEPPSLGAEQFF; CDR3 DNA: TGTGCCAGCAGTGAGCCCCCTAGTTTGGGGGCTGAGCAGTTCTTC
J gene: TRBJ2-2; clone size: once; D gene: TRBD2; V gene: TRBV5-1; CDR3 protein: CASSILATNTGELFF; CDR3 DNA: TGCGCCAGCAGCATACTAGCGACGAACACCGGGGAGCTGTTTTTT
J gene: TRBJ2-7; clone size: -; D gene: TRBD2; V gene: TRBV7-2; CDR3 protein: CASSLGLAGGLREQYF; CDR3 DNA: TGTGCCAGCAGCTTGGGACTAGCGGGAGGGTTACGGGAGCAGTACTTC
J gene: TRBJ2-7; clone size: -; D gene: -; V gene: TRBV14; CDR3 protein: CASSHGSYEQYF; CDR3 DNA: TGTGCCAGCAGCCACGGTTCCTACGAGCAGTACTTC
J gene: TRBJ2-2; clone size: -; D gene: TRBD2; V gene: TRBV7-3; CDR3 protein: CASSLRRGGAAPGELFF; CDR3 DNA: TGTGCCAGCAGCCTCAGGCGGGGGGGGGCCGCCCCCGGGGAGCTGTTTTTT
J gene: TRBJ2-1; clone size: -; D gene: TRBD2; V gene: TRBV5-1; CDR3 protein: CASSLGTTRNNEQFF; CDR3 DNA: TGCGCCAGCAGCTTAGGGACTACCAGGAACAATGAGCAGTTCTTC
J gene: TRBJ1-4; clone size: once; D gene: -; V gene: TRBV27; CDR3 protein: CASTPLGRPNEKLFF; CDR3 DNA: TGTGCCAGCACTCCATTGGGGAGACCAAATGAAAAACTGTTTTTT
J gene: TRBJ2-2; clone size: once; D gene: -; V gene: TRBV2; CDR3 protein: CASHRDRNTGELFF; CDR3 DNA: TGTGCCAGCCACCGGGATCGGAACACCGGGGAGCTGTTTTTT
J gene: TRBJ1-1; clone size: -; D gene: -; V gene: TRBV5-4; CDR3 protein: CASSRDGGEAFF; CDR3 DNA: TGTGCCAGCAGCCGGGACGGGGGTGAAGCTTTCTTT
J gene: TRBJ2-5; clone size: -; D gene: TRBD2; V gene: TRBV7-9; CDR3 protein: CASSLGTSGQETQYF; CDR3 DNA: TGTGCCAGCAGCTTAGGGACTAGCGGACAAGAGACCCAGTACTTC
J gene: TRBJ1-2; clone size: -; D gene: -; V gene: TRBV7-3; CDR3 protein: CASSAPGQHYGYTF; CDR3 DNA: TGTGCCAGCAGCGCCCCGGGACAACACTATGGCTACACCTTC
J gene: TRBJ1-1; clone size: -; D gene: -; V gene: TRBV30; CDR3 protein: CAWSVRGHEAFF; CDR3 DNA: TGTGCCTGGAGTGTACGCGGGCATGAAGCTTTCTTT
J gene: TRBJ2-1; clone size: few; D gene: -; V gene: TRBV28; CDR3 protein: CASSPSRFRYNEQFF; CDR3 DNA: TGTGCCAGCAGTCCAAGTCGGTTTCGCTACAATGAGCAGTTCTTC
J gene: TRBJ2-2; clone size: -; D gene: TRBD2; V gene: TRBV2; CDR3 protein: CASRGQGLASAGELFF; CDR3 DNA: TGTGCCAGCAGGGGCCAGGGACTAGCGAGCGCCGGGGAGCTGTTTTTT
J gene: TRBJ2-2; clone size: -; D gene: TRBD2; V gene: TRBV5-1; CDR3 protein: CASSREGLLANTGELFF; CDR3 DNA: TGCGCCAGCAGCCGGGAGGGGCTTCTCGCGAACACCGGGGAGCTGTTTTTT
J gene: TRBJ1-1; clone size: -; D gene: -; V gene: TRBV19; CDR3 protein: CASSRWTENTEAFF; CDR3 DNA: TGTGCCAGTAGTCGCTGGACAGAAAACACTGAAGCTTTCTTT